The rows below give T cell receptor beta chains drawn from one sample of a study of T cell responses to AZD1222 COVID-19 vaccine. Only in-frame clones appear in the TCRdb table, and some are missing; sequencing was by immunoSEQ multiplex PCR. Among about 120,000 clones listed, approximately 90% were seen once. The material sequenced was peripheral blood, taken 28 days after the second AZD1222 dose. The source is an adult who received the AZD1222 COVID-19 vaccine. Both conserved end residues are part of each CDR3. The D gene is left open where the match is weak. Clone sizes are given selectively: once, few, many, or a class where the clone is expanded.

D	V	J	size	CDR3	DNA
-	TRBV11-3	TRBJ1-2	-	CASSHIGDYTF	TGTGCCAGCAGCCACATAGGGGACTACACCTTC
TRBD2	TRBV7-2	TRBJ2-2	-	CASSPEPGLAGNTGELFF	TGTGCCAGCAGCCCCGAACCGGGACTAGCGGGGAACACCGGGGAGCTGTTTTTT
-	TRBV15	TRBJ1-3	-	CATSRQGTGNTIYF	TGTGCCACCAGCAGACAGGGGACTGGAAACACCATATATTTT
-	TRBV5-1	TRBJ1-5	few	CASSLGQGMQPQHF	TGCGCCAGCAGCTTGGGGCAGGGGATGCAGCCCCAGCATTTT
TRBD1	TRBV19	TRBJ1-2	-	CASTWDRAGYGYTF	TGTGCCAGTACCTGGGACAGGGCCGGCTATGGCTACACCTTC
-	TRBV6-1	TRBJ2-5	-	CASSETVRQETQYF	TGTGCCAGCAGTGAAACGGTCCGCCAAGAGACCCAGTACTTC
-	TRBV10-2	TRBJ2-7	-	CASSPSSREDEQYF	TGCGCCAGCAGCCCCTCGTCAAGGGAGGACGAGCAGTACTTC
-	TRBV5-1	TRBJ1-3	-	CASSLVALGQSSGNTIYF	TGCGCCAGCAGCTTGGTCGCCCTCGGACAGAGCTCTGGAAACACCATATATTTT
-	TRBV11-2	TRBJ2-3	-	CASSLTDSTDTQYF	TGTGCCAGCAGCTTAACAGACAGCACAGATACGCAGTATTTT
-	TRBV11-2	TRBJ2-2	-	CASSLQGGLRTGELFF	TGTGCCAGCAGCTTACAGGGAGGTCTAAGGACCGGGGAGCTGTTTTTT
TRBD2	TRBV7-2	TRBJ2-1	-	CASSLVSGGGRYNEQFF	TGTGCCAGCAGCTTAGTCTCCGGGGGGGGACGCTACAATGAGCAGTTCTTC
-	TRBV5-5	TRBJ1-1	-	CASSLGLKGYTEAFF	TGTGCCAGCAGCTTGGGATTGAAGGGGTACACTGAAGCTTTCTTT
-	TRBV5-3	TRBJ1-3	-	CARSLSKGRSGNTIYF	TGTGCCAGAAGCTTGTCGAAGGGAAGATCTGGAAACACCATATATTTT
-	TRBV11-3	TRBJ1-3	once	CASRRGAQAGNTIYF	TGTGCCAGCAGGAGGGGCGCTCAAGCTGGAAACACCATATATTTT
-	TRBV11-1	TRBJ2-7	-	CASSIHEGGIYEQYF	TGTGCCAGCAGCATCCACGAGGGGGGCATCTACGAGCAGTACTTC
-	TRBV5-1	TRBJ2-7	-	CASSLVWGPSYEQYF	TGCGCCAGCAGCTTGGTGTGGGGTCCCTCCTACGAGCAGTACTTC
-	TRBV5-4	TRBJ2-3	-	CASSSGYTDTQYF	TGTGCCAGCAGCTCAGGATACACAGATACGCAGTATTTT
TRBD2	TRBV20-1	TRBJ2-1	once	CSAAGGSEQFF	TGCAGTGCCGCGGGGGGTAGTGAGCAGTTCTTC
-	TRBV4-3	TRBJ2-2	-	CASSQLARAGELFF	TGCGCCAGCAGCCAACTCGCAAGGGCCGGGGAGCTGTTTTTT
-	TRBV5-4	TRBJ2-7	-	CASSLTPGLSRGEQYF	TGTGCCAGCAGCTTGACCCCGGGACTCTCGAGGGGAGAGCAGTACTTC
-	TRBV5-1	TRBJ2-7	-	CASRTPGAHYEQYF	TGCGCCAGCAGAACCCCTGGGGCCCACTACGAGCAGTACTTC
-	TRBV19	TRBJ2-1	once	CASSIVGRSVYNEQFF	TGTGCCAGTAGTATAGTGGGGCGGAGCGTATACAATGAGCAGTTCTTC
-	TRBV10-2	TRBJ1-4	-	CASSDSPGTNEKLFF	TGCGCCAGCAGTGACTCCCCAGGGACTAATGAAAAACTGTTTTTT
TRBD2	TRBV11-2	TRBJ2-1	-	CASSRLAGPYNEQFF	TGTGCCAGCAGCAGACTAGCGGGGCCCTACAATGAGCAGTTCTTC
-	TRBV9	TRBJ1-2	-	CASSVDGLADGYTF	TGTGCCAGCAGCGTAGATGGGTTGGCGGATGGCTACACCTTC
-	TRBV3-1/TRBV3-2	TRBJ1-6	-	CASSRRNSPLHF	TGTGCCAGCAGCCGACGTAATTCACCCCTCCACTTT
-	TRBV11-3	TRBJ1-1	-	CASSPPKGPRNTEAFF	TGTGCCAGCAGCCCGCCCAAGGGACCCAGGAACACTGAAGCTTTCTTT
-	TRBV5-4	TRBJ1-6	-	CASSLRQIGDSPLHF	TGTGCCAGCAGCTTGCGTCAAATAGGTGATTCACCCCTCCACTTT
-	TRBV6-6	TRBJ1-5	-	CASSYGMGYSNQPQHF	TGTGCCAGCAGTTATGGAATGGGTTATAGCAATCAGCCCCAGCATTTT
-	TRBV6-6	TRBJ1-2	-	CASSHARIDGYTF	TGTGCCAGCAGCCACGCCCGAATTGATGGCTACACCTTC
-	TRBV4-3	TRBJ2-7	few	CASSQGYSTTYEQYF	TGCGCCAGCAGCCAAGGTTACTCGACAACCTACGAGCAGTACTTC
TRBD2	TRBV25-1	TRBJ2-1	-	CASSPFPGLAGMNEQFF	TGTGCCAGCAGTCCATTTCCGGGACTAGCGGGAATGAATGAGCAGTTCTTC
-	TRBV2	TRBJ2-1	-	CASSEAQGTRYNEQFF	TGTGCCAGCAGTGAAGCGCAGGGTACTAGGTACAATGAGCAGTTCTTC
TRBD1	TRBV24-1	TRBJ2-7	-	CATSDFEGTGKYEQYF	TGTGCCACCAGTGACTTCGAGGGGACAGGGAAGTACGAGCAGTACTTC
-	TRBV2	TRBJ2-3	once	CASSGGVSTDTQYF	TGTGCCAGCAGTGGAGGGGTAAGCACAGATACGCAGTATTTT
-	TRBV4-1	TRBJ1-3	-	CASSSDNYFKNTIYF	TGCGCCAGCAGCTCCGACAACTATTTTAAAAACACCATATATTTT
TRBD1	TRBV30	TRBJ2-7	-	CAWGQGGEQYF	TGTGCCTGGGGACAGGGTGGCGAGCAGTACTTC
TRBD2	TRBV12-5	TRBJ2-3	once	CATTGLGGRSSTDTQYF	TGTGCTACCACGGGGTTGGGCGGGAGATCTAGCACAGATACGCAGTATTTT
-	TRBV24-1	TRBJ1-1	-	CATSDPYTEAFF	TGTGCCACCAGTGACCCTTACACTGAAGCTTTCTTT
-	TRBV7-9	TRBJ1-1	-	CATTPGGKVVEAFF	TGTGCCACAACCCCGGGGGGTAAGGTTGTTGAAGCTTTCTTT
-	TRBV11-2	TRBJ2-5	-	CASSFGETQYF	TGTGCCAGCAGCTTTGGAGAGACCCAGTACTTC
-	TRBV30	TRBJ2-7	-	CAWSVNYEQYF	TGTGCCTGGAGTGTGAACTACGAGCAGTACTTC
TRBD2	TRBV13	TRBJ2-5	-	CASSLLAGGQETQYF	TGTGCCAGCAGCTTACTAGCGGGAGGACAAGAGACCCAGTACTTC
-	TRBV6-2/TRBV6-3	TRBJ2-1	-	CASSDGTFGREQFF	TGTGCCAGCAGTGACGGGACGTTCGGGCGTGAGCAGTTCTTC
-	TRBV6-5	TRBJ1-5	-	CASTFTAQPQHF	TGTGCCAGCACCTTCACAGCCCAGCCCCAGCATTTT
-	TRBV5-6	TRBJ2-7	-	CASSSTGTGVWEQYF	TGTGCCAGCAGCTCTACCGGGACCGGAGTTTGGGAGCAGTACTTC